The 4 T cell receptor beta chains below were found in one sample sequenced in a study of blood T cell repertoires in COVID-19. Libraries were prepared by immunoSEQ multiplex PCR; TCRdb keeps only in-frame clonotypes and omits some of them. Here the sample spans around 250,000 clones, approximately 88% being singletons. Sequencing was performed on PBMCs or T cells enriched from blood (not recorded which). Receptor source: a middle-aged woman who had been exposed to COVID-19.

The chain employs TRBV9 and TRBJ2-3; 8 positions agree with TRBD1. The CDR3 spans 14 residues. Germline CDR1 is SGDLS and CDR2 is YYNGEE. Germline trimming cut 10 bases from V and 4 bases from J; bases unmatched to any gene: 11. CDR3 bases: TGTGCCTACACACAGGGACAGGAGGCAGATACGCAGTATTTT. Translation gives CAYTQGQEADTQYF.

J is TRBJ2-1 and V is TRBV3-1 (or the pseudogene TRBV3-2); 7 bases line up with TRBD1. The length of the CDR3 is 14 residues. The germline V gene has CDR1 LGHDT and CDR2 YNNKEL (reference sequence). The V gene end was trimmed by 2 bases and the J gene end by 6 bases; junction bases not matched to a gene: 4. Here the CDR3 reads CASSQPGQSNEQFF. In nucleotides, the CDR3 is TGTGCCAGCAGCCAACCGGGACAGTCCAATGAGCAGTTCTTC.

The chain has TRBV2 and TRBJ1-1; D gene unclear. Per the germline V gene, CDR1 is SNHLY and CDR2 is FYNNEI. Trimming cost V 0 bases and J 5 bases, with 7 bases left between them. CDR3 length equals 13 residues. In DNA form, the CDR3 reads TGTGCCAGCAGTGAAGCGTCGGGGACTGAAGCTTTCTTT. It encodes CASSEASGTEAFF.

The chain has TRBV4-3 and TRBJ1-4; TRBD1 is a possible D gene (5 bases). The CDR3 runs to 16 residues. Germline V gene sequence: CDR1 LGHNA, CDR2 YSLEER. Trimming stripped 0 bases from V and 6 bases from J, with 14 bases between. The CDR3 spells CASSQDLGRGDEKLFF. In DNA, the CDR3 is TGCGCCAGCAGCCAAGATCTCGGAAGGGGTGATGAAAAACTGTTTTTT.